This T cell receptor beta chain originates from a study of shared clonotypes between healthy human individuals (dated by TCRdb to 2018 to 2021). In the study overall: The cohort comprised a couple of women and a few men aged 18 to 49 years. For each donor, CD4 naive and CD4 memory were each run on three plates, CD8 naive on two plates, and CD8 memory on one plate. The study deeply sequenced blood TCR repertoires of several healthy adults to estimate repertoire size and the extent of clonotype sharing between individuals. To increase sequencing depth and limit assay-specific biases, different laboratories used diverse techniques to prepare libraries and sequence TCR repertoires. Each donor's leukapheresis produced roughly between roughly 0.9 and 9 billion PBMCs.

TCR CDR3 regions were amplified from genomic DNA by multiplex PCR using the deep immunoSEQ assay. For each cell subset, the extracted genomic DNA was distributed evenly across all wells of several immunoSEQ 96-well plates, and each plate served as one replicate. For sorted subsets, about 210 ng of genomic DNA, equivalent to 30,000 or so T cell genomes, went into each replicate PCR. Purified libraries were quantified with a Qubit 3.0 fluorometer, sized on a Bioanalyzer 2100, and re-quantified with the KAPA Library Quantification kit. Every immunoSEQ 96-well plate was sequenced on a dedicated single-read 150-cycle Illumina NextSeq 550 flow cell. As for how the authors treated the data: Because the immunoSEQ output included only junctional sequences and no quality scores, the filtering could not be the same as the filtering used for full-length reads. To assign V/J genes and CDR3, sequences were annotated against IMGT germline references using PyIR, a Python wrapper for IgBLAST v1.9. Reads were removed for weak V/J assignments (E-value above 1e-6), missing CDR3, stop codons, out-of-frame junctions, or ambiguous translated residues. V3J clonotypes were defined as sequences sharing the same inferred V gene, J gene, and CDR3 amino acid sequence. Percentage overlap between repertoires was computed as shared unique clonotypes divided by the size of the smaller repertoire. Richness of each repertoire was evaluated using RTK rarefaction, the Chao1 estimator, and Recon v2.1 estimates of unobserved clonotypes. For all TCRbeta clonotypes obtained by the gDNA method from several donors, generation probabilities were computed with OLGA. The source is immuneACCESS, and TCRdb retained only in-frame sequences with V and J called. Part of the clones is not carried over; for the studies checked, unresolved V genes explain less than half of this, and the remainder is unexplained. The V and J calls and clone size are taken from that table; D and trimming were inferred from the DNA. For this sample the table gives approximately 2.5 million clones, of which 93% were detected only once. The ten largest clonotypes hold approximately 0.36% of the sample.

Donors were healthy HIV-negative adults with no recently reported acute infections or vaccinations. Every donor was a Caucasian adult residing in Nashville, Tennessee, USA. CD4+ T cells were enriched through magnetic negative selection, after which naive cells were positively selected on CD45RA and the remaining negative fraction served as the memory subset. Blood was obtained by leukapheresis, after which PBMCs were separated by Ficoll-Histopaque density gradient centrifugation and cryopreserved in liquid nitrogen vapor phase. Purity and quantity of every magnetically sorted T cell population were checked by analytical flow cytometry. From each sorted fraction, genomic DNA was isolated and quantified by UV absorbance on a Nanodrop 2000c. CDR1 SNHLY and CDR2 FYNNEI are derived from the germline V gene. The CDR3 starts with the cysteine, ends with the phenylalanine, and has 13 residues. Only the CDR3 part of the read is kept: 39 bases, read in frame from the first base. V lost 6 bases and J lost 7 bases, and the count of bases not matched to a germline gene is 0.

General conclusions and limits of the study: Rarefaction of sorted-subset datasets indicated incomplete sequencing despite the large sequencing depth. Sampling was restricted to blood, and TCR repertoires in tissues likely differ from the TCR repertoires found in blood. The small number of donors limited the genetic and exposure-history diversity represented. Sharing across a few donors was observed for roughly 5% of naive CD4, less than 4% of naive CD8, over 2% of memory CD4, and over 0.3% of memory CD8 clonotypes. Pairwise subsampling indicated that sequencing depth was expected to affect the degree of clonotype sharing among donors. Compared with non-shared clonotypes, clonotypes shared by all four sorted-subset donors had higher generation probabilities. Naive subsets generally had larger estimated clonotype richness than memory subsets.

In regard to this clone: Its antigen is unknown. Qualities for individual bases were not recorded, and no much larger clone is one base off.

The clonotype was recovered from a man younger than 35 in good health. Some clones in this sample may be carry-over from other donors' samples. Recombination linked TRBV2 to TRBJ2-2, with 12 bases aligning to TRBD2. The material sequenced was naive CD4+ T cells from PBMCs. The intended sense of this specimen's cell subset or site label: CD45RA+ positively selected. CDR3 region: CASRTSGGGELFF. In nucleotide form, the sequence is TGTGCCAGCAGGACTAGCGGGGGCGGGGAGCTGTTTTTT.